These 21 T cell receptor beta chains were sequenced from one sample in a study of Graves' ophthalmopathy and Graves' hyperthyroidism. The authors amplified TCR beta CDR3 regions from RNA transcripts. Following a first-round RT-PCR that used HTBI primers, a second-round multiplex PCR was carried out. MiXCR, applied by TCRdb to the multiplex PCR reads, yields one record per CDR3 protein. The table has a few hundred thousand distinct CDR3 sequences, 15% to 20% seen once. Source material: peripheral blood. These receptor sequences come from an adult man with Graves' ophthalmopathy.

The DNA for the CDR3 is TGTGCCAGCAGTTACGAGGGCAGGGGCGATCAGCCCCAGCATTTT. Its translation is CASSYEGRGDQPQHF. This chain links TRBV28 with TRBJ1-5, with a tentative D call TRBD1 (6 bases). Germline V gene data show CDR1 as MDHEN and CDR2 as SYDVKM. CDR3 length: 15 residues. V shed 4 bases and J shed 5 bases, with 15 bases lying between them.

This clonotype was seen repeatedly, ten times or more. V gene TRBV6-5 combines with J gene TRBJ1-1; no clear D gene. Germline V gene data show CDR1 as MNHEY and CDR2 as SVGAGI. V dropped 11 bases and J dropped 0 bases, with 13 bases sitting between them. The CDR3 loop spans 13 amino acids. The CDR3 DNA follows: TGTGCCGCGCGCCCGGGCGTGAACACTGAAGCTTTCTTT. Translating it yields CAARPGVNTEAFF.

There are many counts of this clonotype. The gene calls are TRBV6-2 or TRBV6-3 and TRBJ2-7, with 7 positions matching TRBD1. The CDR3 contains 14 residues. The germline V gene has CDR1 MNHEY and CDR2 SVGEGT. The J segment lost 5 bases and the V segment lost 4 bases, leaving 8 bases of the junction unmatched. The CDR3 region is CASSSPGQSNEQYF. Here the CDR3 DNA reads TGTGCCAGCAGTTCCCCGGGACAGAGTAACGAGCAGTACTTC.

This clonotype was picked up many times. This rearrangement joins TRBV5-6 to TRBJ1-6; the match to TRBD1 covers 8 bases. This CDR3 spans 18 amino acids. Germline V gives CDR1 SGHDT, CDR2 YYEEEE. Trimming at V came to 2 bases and at J to 3 bases, leaving 10 bases not matched to a gene. CDR3: CASSFQKDRGRYNSPLHF. The CDR3 DNA sequence: TGTGCCAGCAGCTTCCAAAAAGACAGGGGACGCTATAATTCACCCCTCCACTTT.

This clonotype was detected ten times or more. The chain uses TRBV30 and TRBJ2-5, with D hard to call. V lost 2 bases to trimming and J lost 6 bases, with 13 bases between them. The germline gives CDR1 GTSNPN, CDR2 SVGIG (reference sequence). The CDR3 is made up of 13 amino acids. This chain's CDR3 is CAWSPDRSQTQYF. CDR3 nucleotides: TGTGCCTGGAGTCCGGACCGGTCTCAGACCCAGTACTTC.

This clonotype came up many times. The rearrangement links TRBV20-1 to TRBJ2-5; the D gene is possibly TRBD2 (6 bases). V lost 0 bases to trimming and J lost 1 base, with 27 bases between them. CDR1 DFQATT and CDR2 SNEGSKA come from the germline V gene (reference sequence). This CDR3 is built from 20 residues. CDR3 DNA: TGCAGTGCTAGAGACGGGTTTGGTGTTTCGGCGGGGAGCCTCCAAGAGACCCAGTACTTC. It yields the protein CSARDGFGVSAGSLQETQYF.

This clonotype was detected many times. The V gene is TRBV6-1, the J gene TRBJ2-7; 11 bases match TRBD2. Germline CDR1 reads MNHNS; CDR2 reads SASEGT. V lost 6 bases and J lost 2; bases outside the gene matches: 6. There are 15 residues in the CDR3. The CDR3 DNA reads TGTGCCAGCAGGCCCGGGACTAGCGGTACCTACGAGCAGTACTTC. This sequence encodes CASRPGTSGTYEQYF.

This clonotype was found many times. The V and J genes are TRBV30 and TRBJ1-1; D is ambiguous. The CDR3 consists of 14 residues. Trimming took 2 bases from V and 0 from J, leaving 10 bases between them. Per germline, CDR1 GTSNPN and CDR2 SVGIG (reference sequence). In DNA form, the CDR3 reads TGTGCCTGGAGTCCGCCGCACCTGAACACTGAAGCTTTCTTT. Its translation: CAWSPPHLNTEAFF. The whole variable domain, filled in from reference TRBV30 and TRBJ1-1, reads SQTIHQWPATLVQPVGSPLSLECTVEGTSNPNLYWYRQAAGRGLQLLFYSVGIGQISSEVPQNLSASRPQDRQFILSSKKLLLSDSGFYLCAWSPPHLNTEAFFGQGTRLTVV.

This clonotype was observed a few times. The genes are TRBV6-1 and TRBJ2-5, with D maybe TRBD1 (6 bases). CDR1 MNHNS and CDR2 SASEGT come from the germline V gene. V gave up 8 bases and J gave up 4 bases, with 20 bases separating them. The CDR3 loop spans 15 amino acids. The CDR3: CASSSSLVRGETQYF. As DNA, the CDR3 is TGTGCCAGCTCATCGAGCTTAGTCAGGGGAGAGACCCAGTACTTC.

This clonotype appeared many times. V and J are TRBV20-1 and TRBJ2-7, with D perhaps TRBD1 or TRBD2 (5 bases each). The CDR3 contains 15 residues. Trimming took 0 bases from V and 5 from J, leaving 17 bases between them. Germline CDR1 is DFQATT and CDR2 is SNEGSKA (reference sequence). In nucleotides, the CDR3 is TGCAGTGCTAGAGATCGCCGGGGCGGCTGGGACGAGCAGTACTTC. It yields the protein CSARDRRGGWDEQYF.

This clonotype was observed many times. The chain combines TRBV3-1 with TRBJ1-2, with 7 bases that match TRBD1. With V trimmed by 0 bases and J by 6 bases, 4 bases remained unmatched. Germline V CDR1 and CDR2: LGHDT, YNNKEL (reference sequence). The CDR3 has 14 residues. This CDR3 is CASSQEVTGNGYTF. CDR3 nucleotides: TGTGCCAGCAGCCAAGAAGTGACAGGGAATGGCTACACCTTC.

This clonotype was seen a single time. The chain recombines TRBV20-1 with TRBJ1-2; 10 bases are a match to TRBD1. The germline CDR1 and CDR2 sequences are DFQATT and SNEGSKA (reference sequence). The CDR3 sequence is 14 residues long. V was pared by 1 base and J by 6 bases, with 5 bases of the junction left unmatched. Here the CDR3 reads CSARVLGTGDGYTF. The CDR3 nucleotides read TGCAGTGCTAGAGTGCTGGGGACAGGGGATGGCTACACCTTC.

This clonotype has at least ten counts. The V call is TRBV6-2 or TRBV6-3, the J call TRBJ2-7, with 8 bases aligning to TRBD2. The CDR3 consists of 17 residues. With 0 bases clipped from V and 6 bases from J, the junction kept 13 bases outside the gene matches. Germline loops: CDR1 MNHEY, CDR2 SVGEGT. CDR3 loop: CASSYSLGGAGAGEQYF. CDR3 sequence (DNA): TGTGCCAGCAGTTACTCCCTTGGGGGAGCGGGAGCAGGCGAGCAGTACTTC.

This clonotype was picked up many times. This chain connects TRBV2 to TRBJ2-5, with 8 bases fitting TRBD2. Germline CDR1 and CDR2: SNHLY and FYNNEI. This CDR3 has 14 residues. The V segment lost 8 bases and the J segment 1 base; nucleotides outside the gene matches: 6. Here the CDR3 DNA reads TGTGCCAGCGATATAGCGGGAAGCCAAGAGACCCAGTACTTC. Its protein is CASDIAGSQETQYF.

The table lists this clonotype with many counts. This rearrangement joins TRBV19 to TRBJ1-2; the match to TRBD1 covers 7 bases. The germline gives CDR1 LNHDA, CDR2 SQIVND (reference sequence). CDR3 length equals 13 residues. The V and J ends lost 7 bases and 9 bases, in that order; junction bases with no gene match: 11. This CDR3 is CASTTSRGQRYTF. In DNA, the CDR3 is TGTGCCAGTACCACGTCACGGGGACAGCGCTACACCTTC.

There are many counts of this clonotype. The V gene is TRBV30, the J gene TRBJ1-1, with a tentative D call TRBD1 (5 bases). V shed 3 bases and J shed 6 bases, with 17 bases lying between them. Germline V lookup: CDR1 GTSNPN, CDR2 SVGIG (reference sequence). The CDR3 has 14 residues. The DNA for the CDR3 is TGTGCCTGGAGCCCGGGGCGCTTAAAACCTGAAGCTTTCTTT. Translated: CAWSPGRLKPEAFF.

The V and J genes are TRBV7-2 and TRBJ1-1; D call uncertain. The germline V gene has CDR1 SGHTA and CDR2 FQGNSA. CDR3 size: 14 residues. The V gene lost 5 bases and the J gene lost 5 bases, with 15 bases spanning the gap. CDR3 loop: CASSPDTWGTEAFF. The CDR3 DNA reads TGTGCCAGCAGCCCAGACACCTGGGGAACTGAAGCTTTCTTT.

This clonotype came up many times. The V gene is TRBV20-1, the J gene TRBJ1-3; 7 bases are a match to TRBD1. V lost 3 bases to trimming and J lost 2 bases; unmatched junction nucleotides: 4. The germline gives CDR1 DFQATT, CDR2 SNEGSKA (reference sequence). This CDR3 contains 14 residues. This chain's CDR3 is CSAREGAPGNTIYF. Written as DNA, the CDR3 is TGCAGTGCTAGGGAGGGGGCGCCTGGAAACACCATATATTTT.

This clonotype has at least ten counts. J is TRBJ1-1 and V is TRBV20-1; D is ambiguous. From germline, CDR1 is DFQATT and CDR2 SNEGSKA (reference sequence). The CDR3 has 12 amino acids. Trimming stripped 4 bases from V and 4 bases from J, with 10 bases between. CDR3 DNA: TGCAGTGCTACGGGCGGACTCACTGAAGCTTTCTTT. Translated, it gives CSATGGLTEAFF.

There are many counts of this clonotype. CDR3 in DNA: TGCGCCAGCAGCTTTGCTAGCGGGAGGGCAAACACCGGGGAGCTGTTTTTT. Its protein product is CASSFASGRANTGELFF. The rearrangement links TRBV5-1 to TRBJ2-2; the match to TRBD2 covers 12 bases. Germline trimming cut 2 bases from V and 2 bases from J; bases unmatched to any gene: 4. The V gene's germline CDR1 is SGHRS and CDR2 YFSETQ. The CDR3 runs to 17 residues.

J is TRBJ2-7 and V is TRBV24-1, with D perhaps TRBD1 (5 bases). The CDR3 runs to 13 residues. The germline V gene has CDR1 KGHDR and CDR2 SFDVKD. V lost 2 bases to trimming and J lost 4 bases, with 8 bases between them. CDR3 sequence reads: CATSDSDRYEQYF. CDR3 DNA sequence: TGTGCCACCAGTGATTCTGACAGATACGAGCAGTACTTC.